A single sample is the source of the 26 T cell receptor beta chains below, sequenced in a study of blood T cell repertoires in COVID-19 (dated by TCRdb to between 2020 and 2021). The library was generated by the immunoSEQ multiplex PCR assay. The table was pulled from immuneACCESS by TCRdb, which kept in-frame rearrangements only. Such tables lose some clones; where checked, under half of the loss comes from unresolved V genes, and the rest has no known cause. In this sample the table shows some 160,000 clones, around 82% of which occur a single time. The top ten clonotypes cover about 5% of the sample. Sequenced material: peripheral blood. These receptors all come from a woman aged 50 to 60 with acute or convalescent COVID-19.

The chain has TRBV7-3 and TRBJ2-1, with 13 bases matching TRBD2. With 5 bases clipped from V and 8 bases from J, the junction kept 3 bases outside the gene matches. The CDR3 length is 14 residues. From germline, CDR1 is SGHTA and CDR2 FQGTGA. The CDR3 nucleotides are TGTGCCAGCAGCCGACTAGCGGGGGGCTATGAGCAGTTCTTC. This translates into CASSRLAGGYEQFF.

Only a few counts were recorded for this clone. The genes are TRBV9 and TRBJ2-1; D remains unclear. Per the germline V gene, CDR1 is SGDLS and CDR2 is YYNGEE. CDR3 length equals 16 residues. The ends were cut back, 0 bases at V and 4 bases at J, with 14 bases in the middle. CDR3: CASSVGSPLQYNEQFF. DNA for the CDR3: TGTGCCAGCAGCGTAGGTTCACCCCTACAGTACAATGAGCAGTTCTTC. The variable domain in full, completed from reference TRBV9 and TRBJ2-1, reads DSGVTQTPKHLITATGQRVTLRCSPRSGDLSVYWYQQSLDQGLQFLIQYYNGEERAKGNILERFSAQQFPDLHSELNLSSLELGDSALYFCASSVGSPLQYNEQFFGPGTRLTVL.

V and J are TRBV6-1 and TRBJ1-3, with a possible D match to TRBD1 (5 bases). V was trimmed by 4 bases and J by 0 bases, leaving 13 bases between them. Per germline, CDR1 MNHNS and CDR2 SASEGT. This CDR3 has 16 residues. CDR3 sequence: CASSVSGPSSGNTIYF. CDR3 in DNA: TGTGCCAGCAGTGTATCAGGGCCGAGCTCTGGAAACACCATATATTTT.

The chain carries TRBV6-6 and TRBJ1-5, with TRBD1 matching 9 bases. V gave up 5 bases and J gave up 6 bases; unmatched junction bases: 8. The CDR3 is 15 amino acids. Germline lookup yields CDR1 MNHNY and CDR2 SVGAGI (reference sequence). CDR3 DNA sequence: TGTGCCAGCAGTGCACTGGGGACAGGGAGTCAGCCCCAGCATTTT. This gives the protein CASSALGTGSQPQHF.

The chain employs TRBV4-3 and TRBJ1-1; 9 bases map to TRBD1. CDR3 length: 17 amino acids. V trimming: 4 bases; J trimming: 4 bases; junction bases outside the gene matches: 13. Germline V gene lookup returns CDR1 LGHNA and CDR2 YSLEER. CDR3 DNA: TGCGCCAGCAGCCCTCTTAAAAACAGGGGGCCGGGCACTGAAGCTTTCTTT. Its protein product is CASSPLKNRGPGTEAFF.

The chain is built from TRBV7-2 and TRBJ1-4; 8 nucleotides line up with TRBD1. The CDR3 consists of 14 residues. CDR1 is SGHTA, CDR2 FQGNSA, per germline. V was pared by 5 bases and J by 7 bases, with 6 bases of the junction left unmatched. The CDR3 protein is CASSQDREGEKLFF. The CDR3 DNA follows: TGTGCCAGCAGCCAGGACAGGGAGGGTGAAAAACTGTTTTTT.

As regards this clone: This same CDR3 is encoded by further DNA sequences in the sample. The chain carries TRBV12-3 or TRBV12-4 and TRBJ1-2, with D possibly TRBD1 on 5 matching bases. The CDR3 loop spans 13 amino acids. The V end was cut by 2 bases, the J end by 1 base, with 5 bases between. DNA for the CDR3: TGTGCCAGCAGTTTAAGGGGTAACTATGGCTACACCTTC. As protein: CASSLRGNYGYTF.

V and J are TRBV6-5 and TRBJ1-1; possibly TRBD1 for D (5 bases). The CDR3 has 15 amino acids. From germline, CDR1 is MNHEY and CDR2 SVGAGI. V lost 4 bases, J lost 4 bases, and 16 bases lay in between. CDR3 amino acids: CASSSTNPGGTEAFF. The CDR3 nucleotides read TGTGCCAGCAGTTCCACCAACCCGGGGGGCACTGAAGCTTTCTTT.

This rearrangement joins TRBV13 to TRBJ2-7; 7 bases fit TRBD2. The germline CDR1 and CDR2 sequences are PRHDT and FYEKMQ (reference sequence). CDR3 size: 11 residues. CDR3 in DNA: TGTTCCCAGGGACTAACCTACGAGCAGTACTTC. It translates to CSQGLTYEQYF.

The genes are TRBV6-5 and TRBJ1-6, with D perhaps matching TRBD1 (6 bases). CDR1 and CDR2 (germline): MNHEY, SVGAGI. This CDR3 region has 14 residues. V was cut by 0 bases and J by 11 bases, with 11 bases left in between. The CDR3 nucleotides are TGTGCCAGCAGTTACTCCTACAGGGAGACACCCCTCCACTTT. Protein: CASSYSYRETPLHF.

This clone came up a few times. This chain connects TRBV25-1 to TRBJ1-3; D is uncertain. This CDR3 contains 14 residues. Trimming took off 3 bases at V and 0 bases at J, with 6 bases between the two ends. Germline loops: CDR1 MGHDK, CDR2 SYGVNS. The CDR3 DNA reads as TGTGCCAGCAGTGATTCGGGCTCTGGAAACACCATATATTTT. This translates into CASSDSGSGNTIYF.

This clone has just a few counts. The chain couples TRBV4-2 to TRBJ2-7; 7 bases match TRBD1. V was clipped by 4 bases and J by 1 base; unmatched bases: 7. CDR1 LGHNA and CDR2 YNFKEQ come from the germline V gene. This CDR3 has 15 amino acids. For the CDR3, the DNA is TGTGCCAGCAGCCCAGGGACAGAGACATCCTACGAGCAGTACTTC. This sequence encodes CASSPGTETSYEQYF.

J is TRBJ1-2 and V is TRBV18; perhaps TRBD1 as D (6 bases). The germline gives CDR1 KGHSH, CDR2 LQKENI. This CDR3 is built from 14 residues. Trimming pared 3 bases from V and 6 bases from J, leaving 14 bases between. The CDR3 sequence is CASSPDQGIDGYTF. DNA for the CDR3: TGTGCCAGCTCACCTGACCAGGGGATTGATGGCTACACCTTC.

J is TRBJ2-7 and V is TRBV6-5; maybe TRBD2 (5 bases). Germline V gives CDR1 MNHEY, CDR2 SVGAGI. Trimming left V 2 bases short and J 7 bases short, with 18 bases between. This CDR3 is 15 amino acids long. This CDR3 is CASSYKWTGSGEQYF. CDR3 nucleotide sequence: TGTGCCAGCAGTTACAAATGGACTGGTTCGGGGGAGCAGTACTTC.

The rearrangement uses TRBV2 and TRBJ1-5, with D possibly being TRBD1 (5 bases). Looked up from germline, CDR1 is SNHLY and CDR2 is FYNNEI. This CDR3 region has 17 residues. V was cut by 2 bases and J by 3 bases, with 17 bases left in between. CDR3 DNA sequence: TGTGCCAGCAGTGAAAAGATCGACAGCAACTCCAATCAGCCCCAGCATTTT. Its protein product is CASSEKIDSNSNQPQHF.

CDR3: CASSAGGGTNAHEQYF. CDR3 DNA: TGTGCCAGCAGTGCGGGGGGCGGGACCAATGCCCACGAGCAGTACTTC. The V call is TRBV2, the J call TRBJ2-7, with D tentatively TRBD2 (7 bases). Germline V gene lookup returns CDR1 SNHLY and CDR2 FYNNEI. CDR3 length equals 16 residues. With 4 bases removed from V and 5 bases from J, the gap between germline ends came to 21 bases.

This clone has more than one count but fewer than ten. The CDR3 here is CASSLGNTIYF. The CDR3 region has the DNA TGTGCCAGCAGCCTAGGAAACACCATATATTTT. The gene calls are TRBV12-3 or TRBV12-4 and TRBJ1-3; D uncertain. CDR3 length: 11 amino acids. Trimming took off 6 bases at V and 4 bases at J, with 4 bases between the two ends.

The chain employs TRBV4-3 and TRBJ1-1; D remains ambiguous. Deletions cut 5 bases from V and 1 base from J, with 8 bases between. The CDR3 spans 13 residues. CDR1 and CDR2 from the germline V gene are LGHNA and YSLEER. CDR3 sequence (DNA): TGCGCCAGCAGCAGGTCTAGGAACACTGAAGCTTTCTTT. This sequence encodes CASSRSRNTEAFF.

J is TRBJ2-1 and V is TRBV7-3, with 12 nucleotides matching TRBD2. V trimming: 3 bases; J trimming: 8 bases; junction bases outside the gene matches: 5. This CDR3 has 15 amino acids. Germline lookup yields CDR1 SGHTA and CDR2 FQGTGA. Here the CDR3 reads CASSFSSGGAYEQFF. The CDR3 DNA follows: TGTGCCAGCAGCTTTTCTAGCGGGGGGGCCTATGAGCAGTTCTTC.

The V call is TRBV7-9, the J call TRBJ2-3; no reliable D call. The CDR3 extends over 11 amino acids. V was pared by 4 bases and J by 4 bases, with 3 bases between. The germline gives CDR1 SEHNR, CDR2 FQNEAQ (reference sequence). The DNA of the CDR3 is TGTGCCAGCAGCTCCTCAGATACGCAGTATTTT. Amino acid sequence: CASSSSDTQYF.

The rearrangement joins TRBV19 to TRBJ2-7; D may be TRBD2 (5 bases). The CDR3 totals 13 residues. Trimming left V 6 bases short and J 2 bases short, with 11 bases between. CDR1 LNHDA and CDR2 SQIVND come from the germline V gene (reference sequence). CDR3 loop: CASSGGGPYEQYF. The DNA for the CDR3 is TGTGCCAGTAGCGGAGGAGGTCCCTACGAGCAGTACTTC.

The sample holds one count of this clone. The chain couples TRBV5-1 to TRBJ1-1; 11 bases align to TRBD1. Germline V gene data show CDR1 as SGHRS and CDR2 as YFSETQ. The CDR3 covers 15 residues. With 4 bases clipped from V and 8 bases from J, the junction kept 10 bases outside the gene matches. CDR3 amino acids: CASSGQGAAGGEAFF. For the CDR3, the DNA is TGCGCCAGCAGCGGACAGGGGGCGGCAGGAGGAGAAGCTTTCTTT.

The chain uses TRBV5-4 and TRBJ2-3, with D maybe TRBD1 (5 bases). CDR3 size: 16 residues. V lost 6 bases and J lost 1, with 18 bases in between. Germline V CDR1 and CDR2: SGHNT, YYREEE (reference sequence). The CDR3 is CASTSRSAGRTDTQYF. The DNA for the CDR3 is TGTGCCAGCACTTCGCGCTCGGCAGGGCGCACAGATACGCAGTATTTT.

The V and J genes are TRBV2 and TRBJ1-5; possible D gene TRBD1, 6 bases. There are 13 residues in the CDR3. CDR1 is SNHLY and CDR2 is FYNNEI in the germline V gene. The V end lost 4 bases, the J end lost 7 bases, and 11 bases lay between the germline ends. Here the CDR3 DNA reads TGTGCCAGCAGTGGGGGGCGCGGGCAGCCCCAGCATTTT. This encodes CASSGGRGQPQHF.

The chain is built from TRBV6-2 or TRBV6-3 and TRBJ1-2, with TRBD1 as a possible D gene (5 bases). V gave up 4 bases and J gave up 7 bases, with 10 bases separating them. CDR3 length: 12 amino acids. CDR1 is MNHEY and CDR2 is SVGEGT in the germline V gene. The CDR3 region is CASSLSGFGYTF. CDR3 sequence (DNA): TGTGCCAGCAGTTTATCAGGGTTTGGCTACACCTTC.

This clone was counted between two and nine times. The V call is TRBV9, the J call TRBJ1-1; tentative D call: TRBD1 (5 bases). Germline V gene sequence: CDR1 SGDLS, CDR2 YYNGEE. The CDR3 runs 14 residues. V was trimmed by 0 bases and J by 4 bases, leaving 10 bases between them. The CDR3 is CASSVGGVRTEAFF. DNA of the CDR3: TGTGCCAGCAGCGTAGGGGGGGTACGCACTGAAGCTTTCTTT.